Listed below are T cell receptor beta chains from one sample, sequenced in a study of blood T cell repertoires in COVID-19. The data were produced by immunoSEQ multiplex PCR, yet TCRdb's version contains in-frame clones alone and is incomplete. The data hold nearly 110,000 clones, with around 88% observed a single time. Source material: peripheral blood. The receptors shown here come from a man aged 45-65 years with active or convalescent COVID-19. Both conserved end residues are part of each CDR3. The D gene is left open where the match is weak. Size is omitted from some rows. Given values are once, few, many or a class for expanded clones.

D | size | J | V | CDR3 | DNA
. | . | TRBJ2-7 | TRBV6-2/TRBV6-3 | CASSYGETYEQYF | TGTGCCAGCAGTTACGGGGAGACCTACGAGCAGTACTTC
. | few | TRBJ1-1 | TRBV5-6 | CASSTDSEAFF | TGTGCCAGCAGCACCGACAGTGAAGCTTTCTTT
TRBD1 | . | TRBJ2-2 | TRBV5-4 | CASSFSKGATGELFF | TGTGCCAGCAGCTTTTCAAAGGGGGCCACCGGGGAGCTGTTTTTT
. | . | TRBJ1-1 | TRBV28 | CASRSVNTEAFF | TGTGCCAGCAGATCGGTGAACACTGAAGCTTTCTTT
. | . | TRBJ1-1 | TRBV11-2 | CASSSDRYEAFF | TGTGCCAGCAGCTCCGACAGATATGAAGCTTTCTTT
TRBD2 | . | TRBJ2-1 | TRBV5-1 | CASSLTFWPSGTEQFF | TGCGCCAGCAGCTTGACGTTTTGGCCTAGCGGGACCGAGCAGTTCTTC
TRBD1 | . | TRBJ2-1 | TRBV6-1 | CATSDREYNEQFF | TGTGCCACGTCGGACAGGGAATACAATGAGCAGTTCTTC
TRBD1 | . | TRBJ2-5 | TRBV13 | CASSFLGQGVRQETQYF | TGTGCCAGCAGCTTTTTGGGACAGGGGGTGCGGCAAGAGACCCAGTACTTC
. | . | TRBJ2-7 | TRBV19 | CASSMSREMSYEQYF | TGTGCCAGTAGTATGAGCAGGGAAATGTCCTACGAGCAGTACTTC
. | . | TRBJ2-7 | TRBV6-5 | CASSYSSPASYEQYF | TGTGCCAGCAGTTACTCGTCCCCCGCGTCCTACGAGCAGTACTTC
TRBD1 | . | TRBJ2-7 | TRBV4-2 | CASSHPTGGYEQYF | TGTGCCAGCAGCCACCCGACAGGGGGCTACGAGCAGTACTTC
. | . | TRBJ2-2 | TRBV28 | CASSKQGVGTGELFF | TGTGCCAGCAGCAAACAGGGCGTGGGGACCGGGGAGCTGTTTTTT
. | . | TRBJ1-5 | TRBV11-3 | CASSLRTHSNQPQHF | TGTGCCAGCAGCTTAAGAACACATAGCAATCAGCCCCAGCATTTT
. | . | TRBJ1-2 | TRBV19 | CASSIARIDGYTF | TGTGCCAGTAGTATCGCCAGGATAGATGGCTACACCTTC
. | . | TRBJ2-7 | TRBV11-3 | CASSLDMAVYEQYF | TGTGCCAGCAGCTTAGATATGGCAGTCTACGAGCAGTACTTC
TRBD1 | . | TRBJ1-3 | TRBV28 | CASSLAGTGTGNTIYF | TGTGCCAGCAGTTTAGCCGGGACAGGGACTGGAAACACCATATATTTT
TRBD2 | . | TRBJ2-1 | TRBV7-6 | CASSSRLGEGGINEQFF | TGTGCCAGCAGCTCTCGCCTGGGAGAGGGAGGGATAAATGAGCAGTTCTTC
TRBD1 | . | TRBJ1-1 | TRBV19 | CASSKEGTGDPEAFF | TGTGCCAGTAGTAAAGAAGGGACAGGAGACCCTGAAGCTTTCTTT
. | . | TRBJ1-6 | TRBV15 | CATSRRADRSNSPLHF | TGTGCCACCAGCAGAAGAGCGGACCGATCAAATTCACCCCTCCACTTT
. | . | TRBJ1-1 | TRBV21-1 | CASSNRQPQEAFF | TGTGCCAGCAGCAACAGGCAACCCCAAGAAGCTTTCTTT
TRBD1 | . | TRBJ1-1 | TRBV6-5 | CASSSGTANTEAFF | TGTGCCAGCAGTTCCGGGACAGCGAACACTGAAGCTTTCTTT
TRBD1 | . | TRBJ1-2 | TRBV28 | CASSSAGGDEGYTF | TGTGCCAGCAGTTCCGCAGGGGGCGACGAGGGCTACACCTTC
. | . | TRBJ1-6 | TRBV28 | CASSFPGKGHSPLHF | TGTGCCAGCAGTTTCCCCGGGAAAGGCCATTCACCCCTCCACTTT
. | . | TRBJ2-2 | TRBV10-3 | CAISGGTNTGELFF | TGTGCCATCAGCGGCGGCACGAACACCGGGGAGCTGTTTTTT
. | . | TRBJ1-3 | TRBV11-2 | CASSQGGGNTIYF | TGTGCCAGCAGCCAGGGAGGTGGAAACACCATATATTTT
TRBD1 | . | TRBJ1-2 | TRBV5-8 | CASSLVDREGYGYTF | TGTGCCAGCAGCTTGGTGGACAGGGAAGGCTATGGCTACACCTTC
TRBD2 | . | TRBJ2-1 | TRBV11-2 | CASSLFGAGPEQFF | TGTGCCAGCAGCCTCTTTGGAGCGGGACCAGAGCAGTTCTTC
. | once | TRBJ2-7 | TRBV6-5 | CASSYKGLSPYEQYF | TGTGCCAGCAGTTATAAGGGACTTTCCCCCTACGAGCAGTACTTC
. | . | TRBJ2-2 | TRBV3-1/TRBV3-2 | CASSQDPTAGELFF | TGTGCCAGCAGCCAAGACCCGACAGCCGGGGAGCTGTTTTTT